The 21 T cell receptor beta chains below come from one sample, sequenced in a study of cytomegalovirus exposure and HLA in healthy donors. PCR was performed using 60 Vbeta and 13 Jbeta primers. Only in-frame clones appear in the TCRdb table, and some are missing; sequencing was by immunoSEQ multiplex PCR. Of around 140,000 clones detected, approximately 63% appear once; the ten largest clones hold roughly 1.9%. Sample: PBMCs. These receptors were taken from an older woman in good health and CMV-seropositive.

V is TRBV5-1 and J is TRBJ2-3; TRBD2 agrees at 12 bases. In germline, CDR1 is SGHRS, CDR2 YFSETQ. CDR3 length: 17 residues. The V and J ends lost 3 bases and 4 bases, in that order; junction bases with no gene match: 9. CDR3 DNA: TGCGCCAGCAGCTCGGGGGGTCGACTAGCGGGAGCAGATACGCAGTATTTT. This translates into CASSSGGRLAGADTQYF.

The CDR3 is CASSDGLNYGYTF. The DNA for the CDR3 is TGCGCCAGCAGTGACGGTCTGAACTATGGCTACACCTTC. The chain has TRBV10-2 and TRBJ1-2, with D uncertain. Germline V gives CDR1 WSHSY, CDR2 SAAADI. The CDR3 runs to 13 residues. Trimming shortened V by 3 bases and J by 2 bases, and 7 bases separated the two germline ends.

This chain connects TRBV28 to TRBJ1-2; 9 bases are shared with TRBD1. J lost 2 bases, V lost 6 bases, and 4 bases had no gene match. This CDR3 is 14 amino acids long. The germline V gene encodes CDR1 MDHEN and CDR2 SYDVKM. The DNA for the CDR3 is TGTGCCAGCAGGATTGGGACAGGGAACTATGGCTACACCTTC. Its protein is CASRIGTGNYGYTF.

J is TRBJ1-6 and V is TRBV28; possible D gene TRBD1, 6 bases. CDR1 and CDR2 (germline): MDHEN, SYDVKM. V was pared by 3 bases and J by 7 bases, with 13 bases between. The CDR3 loop spans 15 amino acids. The CDR3 nucleotides read TGTGCCAGCAGTTTGGGAGGGGGGAGGAATTCACCCCTCCACTTT. This sequence encodes CASSLGGGRNSPLHF.

J is TRBJ2-3 and V is TRBV27, with D perhaps TRBD2 (5 bases). The CDR3 extends over 15 amino acids. The ends were cut back, 4 bases at V and 6 bases at J, with 17 bases in the middle. The germline V gene encodes CDR1 MNHEY and CDR2 SMNVEV (reference sequence). The CDR3 loop reads CASSSTRLGGDTQYF. CDR3 nucleotides: TGTGCCAGCAGTTCGACTCGACTGGGCGGGGATACGCAGTATTTT.

The chain is built from TRBV4-2 and TRBJ1-4, with 10 bases identical to TRBD1. Germline assignment: CDR1 LGHNA and CDR2 YNFKEQ. The ends lost 2 bases at V and 8 bases at J; junction bases unmatched: 8. CDR3 size: 16 residues. CDR3 region: CASSQIDRGRKEKLFF. CDR3 in DNA: TGTGCCAGCAGCCAAATTGACAGGGGGCGCAAGGAAAAACTGTTTTTT.

This chain uses TRBV6-5 with TRBJ2-7; perhaps TRBD1 as D (5 bases). This CDR3 spans 12 amino acids. Trimming removed 6 bases at V and 1 base at J, with 7 bases between. In germline, CDR1 is MNHEY, CDR2 SVGAGI. CDR3 amino acids: CASRAGSYEQYF. CDR3 in DNA: TGTGCCAGCAGGGCAGGGTCCTACGAGCAGTACTTC.

The J gene is TRBJ2-1, the V gene TRBV15; no clear D. The length of the CDR3 is 15 residues. The V gene's germline CDR1 is LNHNV and CDR2 YYDKDF (reference sequence). The V and J ends lost 0 bases and 6 bases respectively, with 12 bases between them. This chain's CDR3 is CATSREATRFNEQFF. Written as DNA, the CDR3 is TGTGCCACCAGCAGAGAAGCAACGCGGTTCAATGAGCAGTTCTTC.

The rearrangement links TRBV27 to TRBJ2-7, with 7 positions matching TRBD1. The V gene end was trimmed by 6 bases and the J gene end by 4 bases; junction bases not matched to a gene: 6. Germline-derived CDR1 and CDR2 are MNHEY and SMNVEV (reference sequence). This CDR3 region has 13 residues. CDR3 amino acids: CASSLGTAYEQYF. The CDR3 coding sequence is TGTGCCAGCAGCTTAGGGACAGCTTACGAGCAGTACTTC.

This clone has just a few counts. The chain joins TRBV6-1 to TRBJ2-1; perhaps TRBD2 as D (5 bases). The ends were cut back, 6 bases at V and 4 bases at J, with 16 bases in the middle. CDR1 and CDR2 from the germline V gene are MNHNS and SASEGT. The CDR3 sequence is 15 residues long. CDR3 sequence: CASRGIGIGYNEQFF. The CDR3 bases are TGTGCCAGCAGGGGTATCGGGATCGGGTACAATGAGCAGTTCTTC.

In this sample, this clone turned up a few times. V and J are TRBV10-1 and TRBJ2-1; 15 bases are a match to TRBD2. After removal of 6 bases from V and 4 bases from J, the junction contained 1 base not matched to a gene. The CDR3 has 15 amino acids. Germline loops: CDR1 WNHNN, CDR2 SYGVQD (reference sequence). The CDR3 reads CASSGLAGGYNEQFF. In nucleotides, the CDR3 is TGCGCCAGCAGCGGACTAGCGGGAGGGTACAATGAGCAGTTCTTC.

This clone came up a few times. This rearrangement joins TRBV4-1 to TRBJ1-2; possibly TRBD1 for D (5 bases). Trimming removed 1 base at V and 6 bases at J, with 12 bases between. CDR1 is MGHRA and CDR2 is YSYEKL in the germline V gene. This CDR3 contains 14 residues. The CDR3 sequence is CASSQVAGRDGYTF. The CDR3 nucleotides are TGCGCCAGCAGCCAAGTCGCGGGGCGGGATGGCTACACCTTC.

V usage is TRBV30 and J usage is TRBJ1-4, with D hard to call. V was shortened by 0 bases and J by 7 bases, with 18 bases between the two germline ends. This CDR3 region has 16 residues. Germline CDR1 is GTSNPN and CDR2 is SVGIG (reference sequence). The CDR3 region has the DNA TGTGCCTGGAGTGTTCGAAACAGCGGACGGCGTGAAAAACTGTTTTTT. This gives the protein CAWSVRNSGRREKLFF. The whole variable domain, filled in from reference TRBV30 and TRBJ1-4, reads SQTIHQWPATLVQPVGSPLSLECTVEGTSNPNLYWYRQAAGRGLQLLFYSVGIGQISSEVPQNLSASRPQDRQFILSSKKLLLSDSGFYLCAWSVRNSGRREKLFFGSGTQLSVL.

In DNA form, the CDR3 reads TGTGCCAGCAGCGCCATGGGGCTAGCGGAAACATCCGGTGATACGCAGTATTTT. Translating it yields CASSAMGLAETSGDTQYF. This sequence joins TRBV9 and TRBJ2-3; 7 nucleotides line up with TRBD2. Unmatched junction bases numbered 19, after V lost 3 bases and J lost 6 bases. The CDR3 is 18 residues long. Germline CDR1 reads SGDLS; CDR2 reads YYNGEE.

The rearrangement links TRBV30 to TRBJ2-7, with TRBD2 as a possible D gene (5 bases). CDR1 is GTSNPN and CDR2 is SVGIG in the germline V gene (reference sequence). CDR3 length: 12 residues. Trimming shortened V by 5 bases and J by 2 bases, and 10 bases separated the two germline ends. DNA of the CDR3: TGTGCCTGGGCGGGCCTCACCTACGAGCAGTACTTC. Its translation: CAWAGLTYEQYF.

The V call is TRBV15, the J call TRBJ2-5; D is perhaps TRBD1 (7 bases). CDR1 and CDR2 from the germline V gene are LNHNV and YYDKDF (reference sequence). The CDR3 consists of 13 residues. Trimming pared 6 bases from V and 3 bases from J, leaving 11 bases between. The chain's CDR3 is CATRRGQKETQYF. The CDR3 nucleotides read TGTGCCACCAGGCGGGGACAGAAAGAGACCCAGTACTTC.

This chain links TRBV10-1 with TRBJ2-1; TRBD2 aligns across 14 bases. V was clipped by 3 bases and J by 7 bases; unmatched bases: 8. Germline-derived CDR1 and CDR2 are WNHNN and SYGVQD (reference sequence). CDR3 length: 17 residues. The chain's CDR3 is CASSDLTSGRANNEQFF. The CDR3 nucleotides read TGCGCCAGCAGTGATCTGACTAGCGGGAGGGCCAATAATGAGCAGTTCTTC.

This clone was seen only once. One end of the junction is discordant with germline, which a read error may explain. This chain uses TRBV29-1 with TRBJ2-5; no reliable D call. CDR3 size: 11 residues. Germline V gene data show CDR1 as SQVTM and CDR2 as ANQGSEA. CDR3 DNA sequence: TGCAGCGTGGAAGTACAAGAGACCCAGTACTTC. Its translation is CSVEVQETQYF.

This clone showed up just once. The chain combines TRBV2 with TRBJ2-7; 9 bases match TRBD2. The CDR3 runs to 15 residues. Trimming removed 1 base from V and 7 bases from J; junction bases left unmatched: 8. The germline CDR1 and CDR2 sequences are SNHLY and FYNNEI. As DNA, the CDR3 is TGTGCCAGCAGTGAAGTCCTAGCGGGGTCTGGGGAGCAGTACTTC. Its translation is CASSEVLAGSGEQYF.

In this sample, this clone turned up once. The J gene is TRBJ2-2, the V gene TRBV7-9; D remains unclear. With 5 bases removed from V and 4 bases from J, the gap between germline ends came to 17 bases. Germline CDR1 and CDR2: SEHNR and FQNEAQ (reference sequence). This CDR3 has 16 residues. The CDR3 is CASSRPVAASTGELFF. The CDR3 DNA is TGTGCCAGCAGCCGCCCGGTAGCTGCATCCACCGGGGAGCTGTTTTTT.

This rearrangement joins TRBV5-1 to TRBJ1-1, with D maybe TRBD1 (5 bases). Germline V gene sequence: CDR1 SGHRS, CDR2 YFSETQ. The CDR3 runs 14 residues. V was cut by 1 base and J by 1 base, with 8 bases left in between. Here the CDR3 reads CASSLWGGNTEAFF. CDR3 sequence (DNA): TGCGCCAGCAGCTTGTGGGGGGGGAACACTGAAGCTTTCTTT.